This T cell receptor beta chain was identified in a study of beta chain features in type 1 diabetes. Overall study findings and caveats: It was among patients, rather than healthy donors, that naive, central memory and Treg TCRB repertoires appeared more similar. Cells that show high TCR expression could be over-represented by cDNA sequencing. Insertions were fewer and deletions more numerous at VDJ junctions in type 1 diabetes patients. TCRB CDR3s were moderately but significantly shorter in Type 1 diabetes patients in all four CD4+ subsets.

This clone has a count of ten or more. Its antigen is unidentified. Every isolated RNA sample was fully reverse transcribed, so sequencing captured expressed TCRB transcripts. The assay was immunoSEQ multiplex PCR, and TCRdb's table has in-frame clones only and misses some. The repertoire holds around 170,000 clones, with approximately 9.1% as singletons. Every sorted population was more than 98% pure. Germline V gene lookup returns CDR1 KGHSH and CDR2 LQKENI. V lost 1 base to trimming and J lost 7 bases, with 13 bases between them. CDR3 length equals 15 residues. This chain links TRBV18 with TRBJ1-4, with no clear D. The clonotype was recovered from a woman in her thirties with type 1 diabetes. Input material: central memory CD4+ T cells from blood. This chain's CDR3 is CASSPLREGGEKLFF. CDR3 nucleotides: TGTGCCAGCTCACCACTAAGAGAGGGTGGTGAAAAACTGTTTTTT.